This record looks at one T cell receptor (beta chain) sequence and its context. No antigen is known for it. Base qualities are not provided; no much larger clone lies one nucleotide away. Set within a cohort of healthcare workers in London, UK, this nested case-control study involved weekly PCR testing of nasopharyngeal swabs along with blood sampling. Healthcare workers were recruited during the week of the UK lockdown, between 23 and 31 March 2020, and followed weekly for up to 16 weeks. The data derive from a study of early T cells in non-severe SARS-CoV-2 infection (dated by TCRdb to the early 2020s). Turning to the overall study: TCR sequencing used bulk RNA from unsorted whole blood, so alpha and beta chains could not be paired. The research as a whole found: VDJdb matching was skewed toward anti-spike CD8 responses, so virus-specific expansions were likely underestimated and private and CD4 specificities were missed.

V is cut by 4 bases and J by 0 bases, and the space between the germline ends is 13 bases. From cysteine to phenylalanine, the CDR3 is 17 amino acids long. Only the CDR3 portion is preserved as DNA: 51 bases, with reading frame beginning at the first base. The germline V gene encodes CDR1 MDHEN and CDR2 SYDVKM. Library preparation was by 5' RACE. Sequencing was performed on a NextSeq 500. The TCR library protocol attached unique molecular identifiers to individual cDNA molecules to correct for sequencing error and PCR bias. TCR alpha and beta chains were both sequenced, and the abundances of alpha and beta sequences in each sample were closely correlated with each other. The paper's processing steps were these. Decombinator V4 was used to annotate TCR sequences for V gene, J gene and CDR3. TCRs were defined as expanded if a significant change between any two time points was detected under a Poisson model with p below 0.0001. TCR abundances were normalised to the total number of TCRs sequenced in each sample and reported as counts per million. MAIT TCRs were defined by TRAV1-2 paired with TRAJ12, TRAJ20 or TRAJ33, and iNKT TCRs by TRAV10 paired with TRAJ18. A search of VDJdb, accessed on 1 November 2021, was run for TCRs annotated to CMV, EBV and SARS-CoV-2, with TCRs annotated for multiple antigens excluded. Starting from the raw public reads, TCRdb applied fastp trimming at Q25, assembled clones with MiXCR and retained in-frame beta chains. Every entry covers one CDR3 protein and lists the most common genes and DNA from its rows. It is TCRdb's table, rather than the study itself, that gives the V and J calls and clone size. This sample gives roughly 100,000 distinct CDR3 sequences in total; roughly 14% of them show up just once. The ten largest clonotypes hold less than 8% of the sample.

The rearrangement joined TRBV28 to TRBJ1-6; TRBD1 is perhaps the D gene, given 6 matching bases. The TCR originated in an adult who was a healthcare worker with PCR-confirmed SARS-CoV-2 infection or an uninfected control (not recorded which). The sample taken for sequencing was whole blood. The nucleotide sequence is TGTGCCAGCAGTTGGGCCACAGGGTTCTCCTATAATTCACCCCTCCACTTT. It translates as CASSWATGFSYNSPLHF.